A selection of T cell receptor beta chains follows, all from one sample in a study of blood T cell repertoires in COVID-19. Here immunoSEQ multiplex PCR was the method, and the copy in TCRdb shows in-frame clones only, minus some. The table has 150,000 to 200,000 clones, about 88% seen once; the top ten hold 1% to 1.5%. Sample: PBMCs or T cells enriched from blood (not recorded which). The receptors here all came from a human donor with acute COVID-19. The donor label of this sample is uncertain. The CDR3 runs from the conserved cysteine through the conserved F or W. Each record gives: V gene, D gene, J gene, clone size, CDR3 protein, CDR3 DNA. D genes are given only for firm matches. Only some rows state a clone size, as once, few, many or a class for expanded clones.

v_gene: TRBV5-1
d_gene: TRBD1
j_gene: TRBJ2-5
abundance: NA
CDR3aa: CASSPLTGEYQETQYF
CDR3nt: TGCGCCAGCAGCCCCCTGACAGGGGAATACCAAGAGACCCAGTACTTC

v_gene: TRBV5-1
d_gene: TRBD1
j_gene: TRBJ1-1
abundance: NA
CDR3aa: CASSTTGGTEAFF
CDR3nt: TGCGCCAGCAGCACCACAGGGGGCACTGAAGCTTTCTTT

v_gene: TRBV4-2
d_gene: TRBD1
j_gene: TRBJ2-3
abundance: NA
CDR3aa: CASSQEAAGGTDTQYF
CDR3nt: TGTGCCAGCAGCCAAGAAGCGGCAGGGGGCACGGATACGCAGTATTTT

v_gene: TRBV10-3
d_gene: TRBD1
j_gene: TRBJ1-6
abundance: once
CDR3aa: CAITRDRGQGSPLHF
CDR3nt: TGTGCCATCACCCGGGACAGGGGGCAGGGTTCACCCCTCCACTTT

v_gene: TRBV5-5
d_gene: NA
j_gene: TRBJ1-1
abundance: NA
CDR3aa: CASSFSWQAEAFF
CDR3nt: TGTGCCAGCAGCTTTAGTTGGCAGGCAGAAGCTTTCTTT

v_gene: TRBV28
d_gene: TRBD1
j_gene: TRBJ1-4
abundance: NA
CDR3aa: CASSNRGEKLFF
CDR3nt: TGTGCCAGCAGCAACAGGGGTGAAAAACTGTTTTTT

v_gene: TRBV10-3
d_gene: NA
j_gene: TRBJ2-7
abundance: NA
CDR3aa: CAISEKVGGHEQYF
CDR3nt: TGTGCCATCAGTGAGAAGGTGGGGGGACACGAGCAGTACTTC

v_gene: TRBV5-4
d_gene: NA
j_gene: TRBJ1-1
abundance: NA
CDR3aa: CASSLTTNTEAFF
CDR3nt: TGTGCCAGCAGCTTGACAACGAACACTGAAGCTTTCTTT

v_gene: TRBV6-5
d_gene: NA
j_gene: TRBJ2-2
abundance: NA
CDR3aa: CASSYAQGGAGELFF
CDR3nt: TGTGCCAGCAGTTACGCACAGGGAGGGGCCGGGGAGCTGTTTTTT

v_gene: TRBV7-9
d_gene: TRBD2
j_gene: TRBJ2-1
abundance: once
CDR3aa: CASSLSAGGQRNEQFF
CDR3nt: TGTGCCAGCAGCTTGTCAGCGGGGGGCCAGAGAAATGAGCAGTTCTTC

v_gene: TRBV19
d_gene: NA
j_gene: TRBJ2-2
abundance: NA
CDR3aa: CASSQQAGLVGELFF
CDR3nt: TGTGCCAGTAGTCAACAGGCGGGGCTCGTCGGGGAGCTGTTTTTT

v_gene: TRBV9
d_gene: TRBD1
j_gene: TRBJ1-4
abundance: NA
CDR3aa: CASSAGGTGGPRGEKLFF
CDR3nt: TGTGCCAGCAGCGCTGGGGGGACAGGGGGCCCTCGGGGTGAAAAACTGTTTTTT

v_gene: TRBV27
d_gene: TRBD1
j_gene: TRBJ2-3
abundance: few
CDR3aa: CASSGTGGLDTQYF
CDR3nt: TGTGCCAGCAGTGGGACAGGGGGCTTGGATACGCAGTATTTT

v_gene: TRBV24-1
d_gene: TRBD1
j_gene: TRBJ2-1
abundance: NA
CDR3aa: CATSENPGQGSNEQFF
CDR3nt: TGTGCCACCAGTGAAAACCCGGGACAGGGGTCCAATGAGCAGTTCTTC

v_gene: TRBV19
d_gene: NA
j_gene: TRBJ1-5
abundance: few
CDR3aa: CASSISGSNQPQHF
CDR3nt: TGTGCCAGTAGTATTTCAGGAAGCAATCAGCCCCAGCATTTT

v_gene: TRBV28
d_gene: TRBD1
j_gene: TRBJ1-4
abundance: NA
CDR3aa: CASSPGQANEKLFF
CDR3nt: TGTGCCAGCAGTCCCGGACAGGCTAATGAAAAACTGTTTTTT

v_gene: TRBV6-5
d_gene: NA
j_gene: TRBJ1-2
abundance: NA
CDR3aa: CASGQGMGNYGYTF
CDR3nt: TGTGCCAGCGGGCAGGGAATGGGGAACTATGGCTACACCTTC

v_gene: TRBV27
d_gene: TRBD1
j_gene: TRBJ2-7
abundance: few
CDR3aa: CASSSWTGAAEQYF
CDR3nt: TGTGCCAGCAGTTCATGGACAGGGGCTGCCGAGCAGTACTTC

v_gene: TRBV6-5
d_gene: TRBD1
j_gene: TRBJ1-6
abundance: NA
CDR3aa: CASSSTDRGRSPLHF
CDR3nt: TGTGCCAGCAGTTCCACGGACAGGGGGAGATCACCCCTCCACTTT

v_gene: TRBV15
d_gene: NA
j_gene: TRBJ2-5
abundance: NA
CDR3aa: CATSSRVPPQYF
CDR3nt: TGTGCCACCAGCAGCAGGGTACCCCCCCAGTACTTC

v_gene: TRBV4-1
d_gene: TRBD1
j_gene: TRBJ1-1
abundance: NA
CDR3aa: CASSQEQGNEAFF
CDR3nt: TGCGCCAGCAGCCAAGAACAGGGGAATGAAGCTTTCTTT

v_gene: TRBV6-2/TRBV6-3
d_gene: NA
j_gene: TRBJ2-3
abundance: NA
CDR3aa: CASSYRRYSTDTQYF
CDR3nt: TGTGCCAGCAGTTATCGTCGTTACTCCACAGATACGCAGTATTTT

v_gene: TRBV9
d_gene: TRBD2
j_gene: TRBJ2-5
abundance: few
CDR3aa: CASSAPGLAGQETQYF
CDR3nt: TGTGCCAGCAGCGCGCCGGGACTAGCGGGGCAAGAGACCCAGTACTTC

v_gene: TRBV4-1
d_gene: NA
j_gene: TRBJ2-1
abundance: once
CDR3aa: CASSKEGTNEQFF
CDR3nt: TGCGCCAGCAGCAAAGAAGGGACAAATGAGCAGTTCTTC

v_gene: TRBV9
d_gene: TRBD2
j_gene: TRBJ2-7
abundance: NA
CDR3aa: CASSVAVSGGLSFDEQYF
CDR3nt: TGTGCCAGCAGCGTAGCAGTGAGCGGGGGGCTTAGCTTCGACGAGCAGTACTTC

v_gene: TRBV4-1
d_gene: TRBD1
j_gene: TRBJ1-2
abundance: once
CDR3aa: CASSDPRGQGAGYTF
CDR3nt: TGCGCCAGCAGCGACCCCAGAGGACAGGGGGCGGGCTACACCTTC

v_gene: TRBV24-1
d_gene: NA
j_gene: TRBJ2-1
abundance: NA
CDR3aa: CATSDLEGSYNEQFF
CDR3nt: TGTGCCACCAGTGATCTGGAGGGCTCCTACAATGAGCAGTTCTTC

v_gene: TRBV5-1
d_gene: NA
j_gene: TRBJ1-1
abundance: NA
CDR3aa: CASSLRTAYNTEAFF
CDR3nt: TGCGCCAGCAGCTTGAGGACAGCCTATAACACTGAAGCTTTCTTT

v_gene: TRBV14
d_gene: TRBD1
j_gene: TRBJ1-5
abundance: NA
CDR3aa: CASSRDTKLGRGRAFDQPQHF
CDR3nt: TGTGCCAGCAGCCGGGACACTAAACTAGGCAGGGGGAGAGCTTTCGATCAGCCCCAGCATTTT

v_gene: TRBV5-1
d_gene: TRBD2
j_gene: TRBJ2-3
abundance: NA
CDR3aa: CASSPGGADTQYF
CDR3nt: TGCGCCAGCAGCCCCGGGGGGGCAGATACGCAGTATTTT

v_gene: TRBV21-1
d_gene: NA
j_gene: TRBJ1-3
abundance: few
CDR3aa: CASISRGAGNTIYF
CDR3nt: TGTGCCAGCATTTCTCGGGGGGCTGGAAACACCATATATTTT

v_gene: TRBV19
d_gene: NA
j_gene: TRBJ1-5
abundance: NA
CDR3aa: CASSIGEGPQHF
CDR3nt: TGTGCCAGTAGTATAGGGGAGGGGCCCCAGCATTTT

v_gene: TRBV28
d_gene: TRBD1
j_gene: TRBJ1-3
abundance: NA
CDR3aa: CASLGTGGNTIYF
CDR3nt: TGTGCCAGCCTAGGGACAGGAGGAAACACCATATATTTT

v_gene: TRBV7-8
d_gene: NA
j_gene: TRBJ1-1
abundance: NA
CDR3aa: CASSLEGLTNTEAFF
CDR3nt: TGTGCCAGCAGCTTAGAGGGGTTGACGAACACTGAAGCTTTCTTT

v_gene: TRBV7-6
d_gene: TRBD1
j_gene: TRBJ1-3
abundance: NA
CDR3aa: CASSIGTGVENTIYF
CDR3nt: TGTGCCAGCTCGATAGGGACAGGGGTGGAGAACACCATATATTTT

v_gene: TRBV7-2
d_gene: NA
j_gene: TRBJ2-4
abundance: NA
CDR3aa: CASVASDRAKNIQYF
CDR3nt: TGTGCCAGCGTTGCTAGTGATAGAGCCAAAAACATTCAGTACTTC

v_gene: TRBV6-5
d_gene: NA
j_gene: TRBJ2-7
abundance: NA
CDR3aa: CASSSYTGRYEQYF
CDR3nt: TGTGCCAGCAGTTCCTATACAGGGCGCTACGAGCAGTACTTC

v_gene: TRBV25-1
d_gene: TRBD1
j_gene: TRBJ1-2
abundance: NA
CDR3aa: CASSGTDYGYTF
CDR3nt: TGTGCCAGCAGCGGGACAGATTATGGCTACACCTTC

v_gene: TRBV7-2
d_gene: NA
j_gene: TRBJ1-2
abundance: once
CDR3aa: CASSRQQAHGGYTF
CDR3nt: TGTGCCAGCAGTAGACAACAGGCTCATGGGGGCTACACCTTC

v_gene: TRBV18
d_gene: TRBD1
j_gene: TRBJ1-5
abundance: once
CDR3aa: CASSPEYRGHQPQHF
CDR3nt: TGTGCCAGCTCACCAGAGTACAGGGGTCATCAGCCCCAGCATTTT

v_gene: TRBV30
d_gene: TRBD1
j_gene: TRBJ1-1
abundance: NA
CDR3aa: CAWSGPDRGLTEAFF
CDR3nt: TGTGCCTGGAGTGGACCCGACAGGGGGCTTACTGAAGCTTTCTTT

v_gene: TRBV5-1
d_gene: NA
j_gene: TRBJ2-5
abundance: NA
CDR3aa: CASSLLGSQETQYF
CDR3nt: TGCGCCAGCAGCTTACTAGGCAGCCAAGAGACCCAGTACTTC

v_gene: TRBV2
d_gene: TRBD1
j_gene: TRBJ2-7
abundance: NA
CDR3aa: CASSVDGQGNEQYF
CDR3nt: TGTGCCAGCAGTGTTGATGGACAGGGTAACGAGCAGTACTTC

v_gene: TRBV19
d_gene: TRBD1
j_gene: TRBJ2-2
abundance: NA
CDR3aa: CASRRQGNTGELFF
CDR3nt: TGTGCCAGTCGCCGACAGGGAAACACCGGGGAGCTGTTTTTT

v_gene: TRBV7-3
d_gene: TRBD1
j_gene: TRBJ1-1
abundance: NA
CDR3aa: CASSWGTGNTEAFF
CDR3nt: TGTGCCAGCAGCTGGGGGACAGGGAACACTGAAGCTTTCTTT

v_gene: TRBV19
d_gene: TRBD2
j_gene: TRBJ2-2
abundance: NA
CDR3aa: CASSILAGATAGELFF
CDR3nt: TGTGCCAGTAGTATACTAGCGGGGGCCACGGCCGGGGAGCTGTTTTTT

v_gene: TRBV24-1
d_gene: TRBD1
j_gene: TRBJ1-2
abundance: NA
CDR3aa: CATAGQGNYGYTF
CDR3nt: TGTGCCACCGCCGGACAGGGGAACTATGGCTACACCTTC

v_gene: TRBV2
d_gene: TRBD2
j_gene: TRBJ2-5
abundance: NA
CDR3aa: CASSVWSAGGQETQYF
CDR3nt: TGTGCCAGCAGTGTCTGGTCAGCGGGGGGGCAAGAGACCCAGTACTTC

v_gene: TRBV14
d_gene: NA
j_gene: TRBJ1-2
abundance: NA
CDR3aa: CASSRQGDYGYTF
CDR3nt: TGTGCCAGCAGCAGACAAGGGGACTATGGCTACACCTTC

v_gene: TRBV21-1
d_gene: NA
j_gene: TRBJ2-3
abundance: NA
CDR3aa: CASSLGIRGLGTDTQYF
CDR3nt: TGTGCCAGCAGCCTAGGTATAAGGGGACTCGGCACAGATACGCAGTATTTT

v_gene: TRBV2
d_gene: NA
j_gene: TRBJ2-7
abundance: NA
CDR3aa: CATSSSYEQYF
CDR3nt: TGTGCCACGTCGAGCTCCTACGAGCAGTACTTC

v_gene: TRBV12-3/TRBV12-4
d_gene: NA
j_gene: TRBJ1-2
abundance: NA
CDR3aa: CASTRRASSGYTF
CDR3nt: TGTGCCAGCACTAGGAGGGCTTCTAGTGGCTACACCTTC

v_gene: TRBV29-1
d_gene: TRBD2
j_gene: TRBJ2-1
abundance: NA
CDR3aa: CSCLAGGPSEQFF
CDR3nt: TGCAGCTGTCTAGCGGGGGGGCCCAGTGAGCAGTTCTTC

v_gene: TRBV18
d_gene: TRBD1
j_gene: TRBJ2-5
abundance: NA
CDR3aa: CASSPTGQSETQYF
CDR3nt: TGTGCCAGCTCGCCCACGGGACAGAGTGAGACCCAGTACTTC

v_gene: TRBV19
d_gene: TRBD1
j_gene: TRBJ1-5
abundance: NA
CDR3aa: CASSRDSRNQPQHF
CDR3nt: TGTGCCAGTAGCCGGGACAGCCGCAATCAGCCCCAGCATTTT

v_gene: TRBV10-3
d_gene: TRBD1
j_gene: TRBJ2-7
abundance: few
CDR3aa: CAISEIQGADEQYF
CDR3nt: TGTGCCATCAGTGAGATACAGGGGGCGGACGAGCAGTACTTC